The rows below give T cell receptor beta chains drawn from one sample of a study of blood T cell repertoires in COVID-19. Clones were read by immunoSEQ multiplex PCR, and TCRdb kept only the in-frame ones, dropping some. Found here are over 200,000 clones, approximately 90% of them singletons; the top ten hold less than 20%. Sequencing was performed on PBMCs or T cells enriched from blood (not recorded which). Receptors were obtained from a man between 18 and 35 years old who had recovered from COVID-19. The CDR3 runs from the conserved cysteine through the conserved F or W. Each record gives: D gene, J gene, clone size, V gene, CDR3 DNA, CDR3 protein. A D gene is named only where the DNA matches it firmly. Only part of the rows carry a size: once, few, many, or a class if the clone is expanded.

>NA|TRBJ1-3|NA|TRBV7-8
TGTGCCAGCGGCCCGTCGGGGAACACCATATATTTT
CASGPSGNTIYF
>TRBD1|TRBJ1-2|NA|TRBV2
TGTGCCAGCACCCCCGGACAGGGGGCGCCCGGCTACACCTTC
CASTPGQGAPGYTF
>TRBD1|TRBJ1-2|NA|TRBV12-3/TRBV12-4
TGTGCCAGCAGTAAGTCCGGGACAGAAAACTACACCTTC
CASSKSGTENYTF
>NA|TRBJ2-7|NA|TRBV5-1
TGCGCCAGCAGCTTTCAGGGATCTCCCGAGCAGTACTTC
CASSFQGSPEQYF
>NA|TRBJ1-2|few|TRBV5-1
TGCGCCAGCAGCTTGGTAGGGGAGGAGGGCTACACCTTC
CASSLVGEEGYTF
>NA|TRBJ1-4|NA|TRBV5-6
TGTGCCAGCAGCGTCAACAGGGTTGGAAAACTGTTTTTT
CASSVNRVGKLFF
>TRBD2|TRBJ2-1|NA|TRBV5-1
TGCGCCAGCAGCTTGGAGGTAGCGGGAGCCCATGAGCAGTTCTTC
CASSLEVAGAHEQFF
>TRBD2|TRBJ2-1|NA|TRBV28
TGTGCCAGCATTACAACTAGCGGGGGTCCTCATGAGCAGTTCTTC
CASITTSGGPHEQFF
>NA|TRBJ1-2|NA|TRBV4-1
TGCGCCAGCAGCCACAGGGCTGGGGATGGCTACACCTTC
CASSHRAGDGYTF
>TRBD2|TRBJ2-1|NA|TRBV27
TGTGCCAGCAGTCCCTATCTCCTAGCGGAGGACTACAATGAGCAGTTCTTC
CASSPYLLAEDYNEQFF
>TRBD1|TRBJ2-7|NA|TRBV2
TGTGCCAGCATCAGAGACCGGGACAGGACCTACGAGCAGTACTTC
CASIRDRDRTYEQYF
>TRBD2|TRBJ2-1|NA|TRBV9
TGTGCCAGCAGCCCCCGAGGCGGGAGCGGGAGGGACAATGAGCAGTTCTTC
CASSPRGGSGRDNEQFF
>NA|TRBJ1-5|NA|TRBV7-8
TGTGCCAGCAGCTCGGCGGGGGGGCCCCAGCATTTT
CASSSAGGPQHF
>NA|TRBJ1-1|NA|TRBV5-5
TGTGCCAGCAGCTTGGCGCCAAACGGTGAAGCTTTCTTT
CASSLAPNGEAFF
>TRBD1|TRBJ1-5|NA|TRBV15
TGTGCCACCAGCCAGGACAGGGGGAATCAGCCCCAGCATTTT
CATSQDRGNQPQHF
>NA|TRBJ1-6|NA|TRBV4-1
TGCGCCAGCAGCCAGGGGGCAGGGGTGGGTTCACCCCTCCACTTT
CASSQGAGVGSPLHF
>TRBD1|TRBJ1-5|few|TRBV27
TGTGCCAGCAGTTACCTCCCGACAGGGGAAGGCAATCAGCCCCAGCATTTT
CASSYLPTGEGNQPQHF
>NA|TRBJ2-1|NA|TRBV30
TGTGCCTGGAGTGGGCTGGATGAGCAGTTCTTC
CAWSGLDEQFF
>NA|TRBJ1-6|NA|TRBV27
TGTGCCAGCAGTTTGTGGCAGAGCGGTTCACCCCTCCACTTT
CASSLWQSGSPLHF
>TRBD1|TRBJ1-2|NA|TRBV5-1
TGCGCCAGCAGCTTGGGTCACAGGGGCTTCGATGGCTACACCTTC
CASSLGHRGFDGYTF
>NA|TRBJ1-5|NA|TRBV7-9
TGTGCCAGCAGCGAAGAGGGGGACAATCAGCCCCAGCATTTT
CASSEEGDNQPQHF
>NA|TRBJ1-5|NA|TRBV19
TGTGCCAGTAGTATCTTCCGGGATGATAGCAATCAGCCCCAGCATTTT
CASSIFRDDSNQPQHF